The next 32 T cell receptor beta chains were all read from a single sample in a study of cytomegalovirus exposure and HLA in healthy donors. Assay used: immunoSEQ multiplex PCR; TCRdb lists only in-frame clones, some missing. Altogether roughly 350,000 clones are present, 86% being singletons, with the ten largest covering around 0.84%. Input material: PBMCs. The source of these receptors is a woman between 18 and 29 years old in good health and CMV-seronegative.

The chain combines TRBV2 with TRBJ2-7; D is ambiguous. This CDR3 has 13 residues. Per germline, CDR1 SNHLY and CDR2 FYNNEI. The ends were cut back, 5 bases at V and 5 bases at J, with 13 bases in the middle. This CDR3 reads CASSLEIPHEQYF. As DNA, the CDR3 is TGTGCCAGCAGTTTGGAGATCCCCCACGAGCAGTACTTC.

This sequence joins TRBV27 and TRBJ1-1; D perhaps matches TRBD1 (6 bases). V dropped 2 bases and J dropped 4 bases, with 14 bases sitting between them. The CDR3 is made up of 15 amino acids. In germline, CDR1 is MNHEY, CDR2 SMNVEV (reference sequence). CDR3 coding DNA: TGTGCCAGCAGTTTACTGTATGTCAGGGGCACTGAAGCTTTCTTT. This encodes CASSLLYVRGTEAFF.

This clone occurred once. The chain is built from TRBV27 and TRBJ1-2; possibly TRBD1 for D (6 bases). The V end lost 3 bases, the J end lost 0 bases, and 8 bases lay between the germline ends. This CDR3 has 14 amino acids. CDR1 is MNHEY and CDR2 is SMNVEV in the germline V gene (reference sequence). As DNA, the CDR3 is TGTGCCAGCAGTTTCCAGGGGACTAACTATGGCTACACCTTC. Protein sequence: CASSFQGTNYGYTF.

V and J are TRBV7-2 and TRBJ2-7, with D possibly matching TRBD2 (5 bases). The CDR3 extends over 14 amino acids. V lost 2 bases and J 2 bases, leaving 10 bases between the germline ends. Germline CDR1 is SGHTA and CDR2 is FQGNSA. The CDR3 loop is CASSLQDFPYEQYF. CDR3 DNA: TGTGCCAGCAGCTTACAGGACTTCCCCTACGAGCAGTACTTC.

This clone was found once. DNA for the CDR3: TGTGCCAGCACCGTGACTAGCACTACAAATGAGCAGTTCTTC. Amino acids: CASTVTSTTNEQFF. V usage is TRBV7-9 and J usage is TRBJ2-1, with 7 nucleotides matching TRBD2. CDR1 SEHNR and CDR2 FQNEAQ come from the germline V gene (reference sequence). The CDR3 has 14 residues. Trimming cost V 7 bases and J 7 bases; bases outside gene matches: 10.

The chain uses TRBV9 and TRBJ1-2; tentative D call: TRBD1 (6 bases). The CDR3 is 16 residues long. Germline assignment: CDR1 SGDLS and CDR2 YYNGEE. V shed 1 base and J shed 2 bases, with 15 bases lying between them. CDR3: CASSVTGLGANYGYTF. CDR3 DNA: TGTGCCAGCAGCGTAACAGGGTTGGGTGCAAACTATGGCTACACCTTC.

V and J are TRBV29-1 and TRBJ2-1, with 9 bases identical to TRBD2. In germline, CDR1 is SQVTM, CDR2 ANQGSEA. This CDR3 comprises 15 residues. The V segment lost 2 bases and the J segment 1 base; nucleotides outside the gene matches: 3. The chain's CDR3 is CSVEKAGGSYNEQFF. DNA of the CDR3: TGCAGCGTTGAAAAAGCGGGAGGATCCTACAATGAGCAGTTCTTC.

This chain connects TRBV21-1 to TRBJ1-3. TRBV21-1 is a pseudogene locus. The CDR3 sequence is 16 residues long. CDR3 coding DNA: TGTGCCAGCAGCAAGGGCGGGAGGTTCTCTGGAAACACCATATATTTT. This encodes CASSKGGRFSGNTIYF.

V gene TRBV5-6 combines with J gene TRBJ1-2, with a tentative D call TRBD1 (5 bases). V was clipped by 1 base and J by 4 bases, with 8 bases between them. The CDR3 spans 13 residues. CDR1 is SGHDT and CDR2 is YYEEEE in the germline V gene. In nucleotides, the CDR3 is TGTGCCAGCAGCTTGCGGGGGAGCTATGGCTACACCTTC. Translation: CASSLRGSYGYTF.

The chain employs TRBV7-9 and TRBJ1-1, with 7 bases that match TRBD1. The CDR3 runs to 11 residues. Per germline, CDR1 SEHNR and CDR2 FQNEAQ (reference sequence). With V trimmed by 7 bases and J by 12 bases, 8 bases remained unmatched. CDR3 in DNA: TGTGCCAGCACCTCAGGGGGGTTAACTTTCTTT. Its translation is CASTSGGLTFF.

J is TRBJ1-4 and V is TRBV7-2, with a weak D call TRBD1 (6 bases). The germline V gene has CDR1 SGHTA and CDR2 FQGNSA. V gave up 6 bases and J gave up 3 bases, with 14 bases separating them. The CDR3 has 15 residues. CDR3: CASSQGREANEKLFF. The CDR3, as DNA: TGTGCCAGCAGTCAGGGGCGAGAAGCTAATGAAAAACTGTTTTTT.

V usage is TRBV7-9 and J usage is TRBJ2-3; 8 nucleotides align to TRBD2. Germline loops: CDR1 SEHNR, CDR2 FQNEAQ (reference sequence). This CDR3 has 15 amino acids. Unmatched junction bases numbered 4, after V lost 5 bases and J lost 0 bases. The CDR3 sequence is CASSLSGDSTDTQYF. The CDR3 region has the DNA TGTGCCAGCAGCCTTAGCGGGGACAGCACAGATACGCAGTATTTT.

This clone was picked up one time. CDR3 protein: CASSFLDQPQHF. In DNA form, the CDR3 reads TGTGCCAGCAGTTTTCTTGATCAGCCCCAGCATTTT. The J gene is TRBJ1-5, the V gene TRBV28; D unclear. Trimming removed 3 bases at V and 5 bases at J, with 5 bases between. Germline lookup yields CDR1 MDHEN and CDR2 SYDVKM. There are 12 residues in the CDR3.

This chain joins TRBV7-2 and TRBJ1-2; 8 bases match TRBD1. Germline assignment: CDR1 SGHTA and CDR2 FQGNSA. The ends lost 5 bases at V and 0 bases at J; junction bases unmatched: 5. The CDR3 contains 15 residues. The CDR3 protein is CASSQGTGANYGYTF. For the CDR3, the DNA is TGTGCCAGCAGCCAAGGGACAGGCGCTAACTATGGCTACACCTTC.

This clone was observed a handful of times. This chain links TRBV28 with TRBJ1-1, with 8 bases fitting TRBD1. Per the germline V gene, CDR1 is MDHEN and CDR2 is SYDVKM. Trimming removed 3 bases from V and 0 bases from J; junction bases left unmatched: 3. CDR3 length: 15 amino acids. For the CDR3, the DNA is TGTGCCAGCAGTTTGACAGGGGCGCTGAACACTGAAGCTTTCTTT. This sequence encodes CASSLTGALNTEAFF.

V usage is TRBV29-1 and J usage is TRBJ1-3, with D possibly being TRBD1 (5 bases). The CDR3 has 13 amino acids. The ends were cut back, 7 bases at V and 2 bases at J, with 12 bases in the middle. Looked up from germline, CDR1 is SQVTM and CDR2 is ANQGSEA. The CDR3 DNA reads TGCAGCGCACCCTCGGGGGCTGGAAACACCATATATTTT. Amino acids: CSAPSGAGNTIYF.

The genes are TRBV18 and TRBJ1-2; perhaps TRBD1 as D (6 bases). Germline-derived CDR1 and CDR2 are KGHSH and LQKENI. The CDR3 is 12 amino acids. Trimming pared 2 bases from V and 10 bases from J, leaving 11 bases between. CDR3 loop: CASSPGQNAYTF. CDR3 DNA: TGTGCCAGCTCACCAGGACAGAACGCCTACACCTTC.

This clone was recorded only once. The J gene is TRBJ2-2, the V gene TRBV7-6; 11 bases fit TRBD2. Germline V gives CDR1 SGHVS, CDR2 FNYEAQ. Trimming cost V 3 bases and J 3 bases; bases outside gene matches: 6. This CDR3 spans 17 amino acids. In DNA form, the CDR3 reads TGTGCCAGCAGCTTTTGGCTAGCGGGAGGTGACACCGGGGAGCTGTTTTTT. The encoded protein is CASSFWLAGGDTGELFF. The whole variable domain, filled in from reference TRBV7-6 and TRBJ2-2, reads GAGVSQSPRYKVTKRGQDVALRCDPISGHVSLYWYRQALGQGPEFLTYFNYEAQQDKSGLPNDRFSAERPEGSISTLTIQRTEQRDSAMYRCASSFWLAGGDTGELFFGEGSRLTVL.

This chain connects TRBV11-2 to TRBJ2-1, with 11 bases aligning to TRBD2. This CDR3 comprises 17 residues. Losses at the gene ends were 6 bases for V and 7 bases for J; bases not matched to a gene: 14. The germline gives CDR1 SGHAT, CDR2 FQNNGV. Here the CDR3 reads CASRGGLAGGPGNEQFF. The DNA for the CDR3 is TGTGCCAGCAGAGGGGGCCTAGCGGGAGGCCCGGGGAATGAGCAGTTCTTC.

This chain links TRBV29-1 with TRBJ2-3, with D unclear. The V end lost 7 bases, the J end lost 1 base, and 12 bases lay between the germline ends. CDR1 SQVTM and CDR2 ANQGSEA come from the germline V gene. CDR3 length: 13 amino acids. The CDR3 DNA is TGCAGCGCCTCGGCGGCAGGCACAGATACGCAGTATTTT. Its translation is CSASAAGTDTQYF.

This rearrangement joins TRBV5-6 to TRBJ1-2; TRBD1 aligns across 8 bases. The CDR3 runs 14 residues. Germline V gene data show CDR1 as SGHDT and CDR2 as YYEEEE. The V gene end was trimmed by 0 bases and the J gene end by 7 bases; junction bases not matched to a gene: 5. In DNA, the CDR3 is TGTGCCAGCAGCTTGGGTCAGGGGGCCGGTGGCTACACCTTC. Encoded protein: CASSLGQGAGGYTF.

The CDR3 DNA reads TGTGCCAGCAGCTCCCGGGACAGGGGTTGGTGGGGCCAGTACTTC. The encoded protein is CASSSRDRGWWGQYF. The rearrangement uses TRBV7-2 and TRBJ2-5, with 10 positions matching TRBD1. Germline V CDR1 and CDR2: SGHTA, FQGNSA. The CDR3 consists of 15 residues. The V gene end was trimmed by 4 bases and the J gene end by 10 bases; junction bases not matched to a gene: 12.

The V and J genes are TRBV7-9 and TRBJ2-5, with 7 bases identical to TRBD1. V gave up 5 bases and J gave up 5 bases; unmatched junction bases: 8. This CDR3 has 14 residues. Per germline, CDR1 SEHNR and CDR2 FQNEAQ (reference sequence). The CDR3 region is CASSPTGVGETQYF. As DNA, the CDR3 is TGTGCCAGCAGCCCCACAGGGGTTGGGGAGACCCAGTACTTC.

The rearrangement uses TRBV15 and TRBJ1-2; D is possibly TRBD1 (5 bases). V lost 3 bases and J lost 4, with 15 bases in between. This CDR3 is 15 amino acids long. Germline V gives CDR1 LNHNV, CDR2 YYDKDF (reference sequence). In DNA form, the CDR3 reads TGTGCCACCAGCAGCTCAACGACAGTGATCTATGGCTACACCTTC. Its translation is CATSSSTTVIYGYTF.

The rearrangement uses TRBV19 and TRBJ2-1, with 7 bases aligning to TRBD1. The CDR3 runs 12 residues. CDR1 is LNHDA and CDR2 is SQIVND in the germline V gene (reference sequence). The ends lost 7 bases at V and 5 bases at J; junction bases unmatched: 2. As DNA, the CDR3 is TGTGCCAGTAACGACAGGGACAATGAGCAGTTCTTC. It codes for CASNDRDNEQFF.

The chain employs TRBV2 and TRBJ2-4; D call uncertain. With 1 base removed from V and 6 bases from J, the gap between germline ends came to 7 bases. CDR3 length: 13 amino acids. Germline CDR1 and CDR2: SNHLY and FYNNEI. CDR3 sequence reads: CASSEDSINIQYF. The CDR3 bases are TGTGCCAGCAGTGAAGACAGCATAAACATTCAGTACTTC.

This chain uses TRBV4-2 with TRBJ2-5; TRBD2 aligns across 7 bases. CDR1 and CDR2 (germline): LGHNA, YNFKEQ. The CDR3 loop spans 18 amino acids. Trimming removed 1 base from V and 0 bases from J; junction bases left unmatched: 11. The DNA for the CDR3 is TGTGCCAGCAGCCAAGCTATTGGGGGGGATACGTACCAAGAGACCCAGTACTTC. It codes for CASSQAIGGDTYQETQYF.

This CDR3 is CASSSSAGLETQYF. Written as DNA, the CDR3 is TGTGCCAGTAGTAGCTCGGCGGGGCTGGAGACCCAGTACTTC. V usage is TRBV19 and J usage is TRBJ2-5, with D tentatively TRBD2 (6 bases). Trimming left V 4 bases short and J 5 bases short, with 14 bases between. CDR3 size: 14 residues. Germline-derived CDR1 and CDR2 are LNHDA and SQIVND (reference sequence).

V gene TRBV6-5 combines with J gene TRBJ2-7, with a possible D match to TRBD2 (5 bases). The CDR3 extends over 14 amino acids. CDR1 and CDR2 (germline): MNHEY, SVGAGI. V lost 6 bases, J lost 2 bases, and 14 bases lay in between. In DNA, the CDR3 is TGTGCCAGCAGCTCTAGGAGGCCCCCCTACGAGCAGTACTTC. It encodes CASSSRRPPYEQYF.

This rearrangement joins TRBV9 to TRBJ2-1; 11 bases are a match to TRBD2. V dropped 4 bases and J dropped 4; count of bases not matched to a gene: 7. CDR3 length equals 16 residues. The germline gives CDR1 SGDLS, CDR2 YYNGEE. CDR3 residues: CASSIGTSGFYNEQFF. The CDR3 DNA reads as TGTGCCAGCAGCATCGGGACTAGCGGATTTTACAATGAGCAGTTCTTC. The full variable domain, in which reference TRBV9 and TRBJ2-1 provide the parts outside the CDR3, is DSGVTQTPKHLITATGQRVTLRCSPRSGDLSVYWYQQSLDQGLQFLIQYYNGEERAKGNILERFSAQQFPDLHSELNLSSLELGDSALYFCASSIGTSGFYNEQFFGPGTRLTVL.

CDR3 amino acids: CASSLGARRSYNEQFF. The CDR3, as DNA: TGTGCCAGCAGCTTAGGGGCGAGAAGATCCTACAATGAGCAGTTCTTC. The chain is built from TRBV7-2 and TRBJ2-1; D is unresolved. CDR3 size: 16 residues. Germline V gene sequence: CDR1 SGHTA, CDR2 FQGNSA. The V end was cut by 1 base, the J end by 1 base, with 11 bases between.

V and J are TRBV9 and TRBJ2-5; a possible D gene is TRBD2 (6 bases). Germline CDR1 reads SGDLS; CDR2 reads YYNGEE. V lost 0 bases, J lost 5 bases, and 14 bases lay in between. This CDR3 is built from 15 residues. CDR3 in DNA: TGTGCCAGCAGCGTAGTCGGAAACAGCGGGGAGACCCAGTACTTC. Its protein product is CASSVVGNSGETQYF.